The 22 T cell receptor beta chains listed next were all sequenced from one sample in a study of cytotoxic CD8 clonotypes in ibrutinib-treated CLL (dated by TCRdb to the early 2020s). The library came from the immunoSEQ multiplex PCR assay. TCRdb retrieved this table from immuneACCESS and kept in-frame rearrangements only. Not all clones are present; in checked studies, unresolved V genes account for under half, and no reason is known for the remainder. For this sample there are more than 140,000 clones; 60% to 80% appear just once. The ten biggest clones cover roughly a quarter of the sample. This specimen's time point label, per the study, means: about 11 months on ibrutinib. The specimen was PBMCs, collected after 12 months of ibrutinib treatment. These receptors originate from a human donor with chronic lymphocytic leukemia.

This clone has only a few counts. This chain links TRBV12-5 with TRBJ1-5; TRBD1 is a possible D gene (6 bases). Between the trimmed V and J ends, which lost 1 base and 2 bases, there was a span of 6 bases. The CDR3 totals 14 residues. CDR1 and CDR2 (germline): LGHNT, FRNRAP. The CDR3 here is CASGLEGGNQPQHF. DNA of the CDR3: TGTGCTAGTGGTTTGGAGGGGGGCAATCAGCCCCAGCATTTT.

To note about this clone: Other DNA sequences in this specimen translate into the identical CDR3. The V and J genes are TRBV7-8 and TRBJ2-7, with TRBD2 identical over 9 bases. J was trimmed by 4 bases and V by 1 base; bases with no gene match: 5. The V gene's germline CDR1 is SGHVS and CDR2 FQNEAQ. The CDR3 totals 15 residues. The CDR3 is CASSLVPSGVYEQYF. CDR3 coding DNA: TGTGCCAGCAGCTTAGTTCCTAGCGGGGTGTACGAGCAGTACTTC.

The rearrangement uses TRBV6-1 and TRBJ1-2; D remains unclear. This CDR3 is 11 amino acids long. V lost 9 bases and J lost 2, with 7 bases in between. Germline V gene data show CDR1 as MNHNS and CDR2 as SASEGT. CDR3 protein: CASRANYGYTF. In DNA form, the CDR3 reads TGTGCCAGTCGGGCCAACTATGGCTACACCTTC.

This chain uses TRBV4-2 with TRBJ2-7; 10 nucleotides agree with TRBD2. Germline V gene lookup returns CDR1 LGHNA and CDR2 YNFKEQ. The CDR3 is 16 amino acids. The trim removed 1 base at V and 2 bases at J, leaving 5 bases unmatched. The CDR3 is CASSQVGLAETYEQYF. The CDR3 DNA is TGTGCCAGCAGCCAAGTTGGACTAGCGGAAACCTACGAGCAGTACTTC.

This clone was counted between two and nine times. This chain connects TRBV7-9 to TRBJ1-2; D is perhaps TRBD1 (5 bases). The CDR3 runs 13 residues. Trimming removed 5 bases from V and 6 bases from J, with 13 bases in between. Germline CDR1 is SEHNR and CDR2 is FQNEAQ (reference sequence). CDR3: CASSPIGGDGYTF. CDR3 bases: TGTGCCAGCAGCCCCATAGGAGGGGATGGCTACACCTTC. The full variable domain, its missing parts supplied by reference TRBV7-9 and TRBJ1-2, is DTGVSQNPRHKITKRGQNVTFRCDPISEHNRLYWYRQTLGQGPEFLTYFQNEAQLEKSRLLSDRFSAERPKGSFSTLEIQRTEQGDSAMYLCASSPIGGDGYTFGSGTRLTVV.

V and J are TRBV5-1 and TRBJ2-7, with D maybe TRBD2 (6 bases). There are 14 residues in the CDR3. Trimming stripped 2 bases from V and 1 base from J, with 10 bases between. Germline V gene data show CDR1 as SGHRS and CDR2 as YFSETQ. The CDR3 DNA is TGCGCCAGCAGCTTACGGGACTTTTCCTACGAGCAGTACTTC. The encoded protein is CASSLRDFSYEQYF.

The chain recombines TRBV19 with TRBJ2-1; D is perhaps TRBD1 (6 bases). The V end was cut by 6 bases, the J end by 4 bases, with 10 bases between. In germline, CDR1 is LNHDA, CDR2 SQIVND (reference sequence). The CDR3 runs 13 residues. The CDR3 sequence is CASRRGIYNEQFF. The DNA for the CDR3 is TGTGCCAGTAGGAGGGGGATTTACAATGAGCAGTTCTTC.

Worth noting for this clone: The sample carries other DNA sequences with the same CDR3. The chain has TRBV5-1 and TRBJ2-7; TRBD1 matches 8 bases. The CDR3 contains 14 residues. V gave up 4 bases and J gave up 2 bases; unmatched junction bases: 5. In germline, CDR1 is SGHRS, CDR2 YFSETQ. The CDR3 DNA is TGCGCCAGCAGCACCGGACAGGGACCCTACGAGCAGTACTTC. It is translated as CASSTGQGPYEQYF.

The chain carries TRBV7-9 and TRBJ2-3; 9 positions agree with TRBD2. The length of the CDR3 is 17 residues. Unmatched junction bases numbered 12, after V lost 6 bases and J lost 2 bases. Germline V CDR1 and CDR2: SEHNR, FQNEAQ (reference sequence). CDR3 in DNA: TGTGCCAGCAGTATAGGGCCGGGACTAGCCAACACAGATACGCAGTATTTT. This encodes CASSIGPGLANTDTQYF.

The CDR3 region has the DNA TGTGCAAGTCGCTTAGTCCCTCATGGACAGTCGTTCACTGAAGCTTTCTTT. It specifies CASRLVPHGQSFTEAFF. V usage is TRBV12-2 and J usage is TRBJ1-1; the table's D call, TRBD1, was not checked against the DNA. TRBV12-2 is shown as a pseudogene. CDR3 length: 17 residues.

CDR3 amino acids: CAWSVYRVPLNTEAFF. CDR3 bases: TGTGCCTGGAGTGTATACAGGGTCCCTTTGAACACTGAAGCTTTCTTT. The genes are TRBV30 and TRBJ1-1; perhaps TRBD1 as D (6 bases). Trimming stripped 0 bases from V and 0 bases from J, with 14 bases between. The germline CDR1 and CDR2 sequences are GTSNPN and SVGIG (reference sequence). CDR3 length: 16 amino acids.

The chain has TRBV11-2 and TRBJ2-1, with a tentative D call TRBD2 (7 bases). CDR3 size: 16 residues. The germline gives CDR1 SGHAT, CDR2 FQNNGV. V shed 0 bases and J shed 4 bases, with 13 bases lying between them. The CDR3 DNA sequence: TGTGCCAGCAGCTTAGATATGGGAGGGGGATACAATGAGCAGTTCTTC. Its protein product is CASSLDMGGGYNEQFF.

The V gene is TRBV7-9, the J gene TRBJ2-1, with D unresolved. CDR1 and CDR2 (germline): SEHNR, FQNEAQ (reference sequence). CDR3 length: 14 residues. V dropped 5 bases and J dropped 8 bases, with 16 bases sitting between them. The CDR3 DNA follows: TGTGCCAGCAGCCAGACACCCCCATTGGATGAGCAGTTCTTC. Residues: CASSQTPPLDEQFF. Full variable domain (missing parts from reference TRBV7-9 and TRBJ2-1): DTGVSQNPRHKITKRGQNVTFRCDPISEHNRLYWYRQTLGQGPEFLTYFQNEAQLEKSRLLSDRFSAERPKGSFSTLEIQRTEQGDSAMYLCASSQTPPLDEQFFGPGTRLTVL.

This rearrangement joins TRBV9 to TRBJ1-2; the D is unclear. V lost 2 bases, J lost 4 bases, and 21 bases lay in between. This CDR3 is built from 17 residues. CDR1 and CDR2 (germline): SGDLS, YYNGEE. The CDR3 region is CASSVAVFGSPSYGYTF. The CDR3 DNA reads TGTGCCAGCAGCGTCGCCGTGTTTGGGAGCCCCTCCTATGGCTACACCTTC. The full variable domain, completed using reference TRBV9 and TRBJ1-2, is DSGVTQTPKHLITATGQRVTLRCSPRSGDLSVYWYQQSLDQGLQFLIQYYNGEERAKGNILERFSAQQFPDLHSELNLSSLELGDSALYFCASSVAVFGSPSYGYTFGSGTRLTVV.

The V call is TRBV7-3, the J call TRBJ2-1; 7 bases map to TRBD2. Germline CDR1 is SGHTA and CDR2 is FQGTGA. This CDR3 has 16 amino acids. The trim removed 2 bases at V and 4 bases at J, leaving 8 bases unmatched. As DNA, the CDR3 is TGTGCCAGCAGCTTAGCTCCGGGAGGTCAATACAATGAGCAGTTCTTC. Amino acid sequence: CASSLAPGGQYNEQFF.

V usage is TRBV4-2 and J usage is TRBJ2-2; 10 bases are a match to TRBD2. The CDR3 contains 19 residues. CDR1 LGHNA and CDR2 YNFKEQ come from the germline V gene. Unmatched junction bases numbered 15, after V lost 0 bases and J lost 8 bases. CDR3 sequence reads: CASSQEPFQLAGGSGELFF. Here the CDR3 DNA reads TGTGCCAGCAGCCAAGAGCCCTTCCAGTTAGCGGGAGGCTCAGGGGAGCTGTTTTTT.

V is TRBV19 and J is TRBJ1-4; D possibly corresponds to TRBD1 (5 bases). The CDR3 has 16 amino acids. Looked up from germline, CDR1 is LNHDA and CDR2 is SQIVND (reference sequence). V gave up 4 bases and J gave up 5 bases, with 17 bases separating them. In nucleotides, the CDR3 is TGTGCCAGTAGTACCGGGACTTTGGGAGGAAATGAAAAACTGTTTTTT. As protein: CASSTGTLGGNEKLFF.

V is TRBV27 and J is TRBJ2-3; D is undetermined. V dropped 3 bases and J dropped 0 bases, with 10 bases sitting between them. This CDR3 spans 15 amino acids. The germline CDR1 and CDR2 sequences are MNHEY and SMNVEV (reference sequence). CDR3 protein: CASSLAETSTDTQYF. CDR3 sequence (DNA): TGTGCCAGCAGTTTGGCAGAAACTAGCACAGATACGCAGTATTTT.

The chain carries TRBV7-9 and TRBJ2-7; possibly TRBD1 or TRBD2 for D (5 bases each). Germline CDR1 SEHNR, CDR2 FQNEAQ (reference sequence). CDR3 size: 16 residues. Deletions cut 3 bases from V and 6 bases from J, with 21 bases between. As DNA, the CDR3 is TGTGCCAGCAGCTTCTCGGGGCGGGCGTGGGCCTCCGAGCAGTACTTC. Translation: CASSFSGRAWASEQYF.

CDR3 region: CASSFQAGSGYTF. In DNA form, the CDR3 reads TGTGCCAGCAGTTTTCAGGCCGGGAGTGGCTACACCTTC. The chain uses TRBV28 and TRBJ1-2, with D unresolved. Trimming removed 3 bases from V and 7 bases from J, with 12 bases in between. Germline V gene data show CDR1 as MDHEN and CDR2 as SYDVKM. The CDR3 is 13 amino acids.

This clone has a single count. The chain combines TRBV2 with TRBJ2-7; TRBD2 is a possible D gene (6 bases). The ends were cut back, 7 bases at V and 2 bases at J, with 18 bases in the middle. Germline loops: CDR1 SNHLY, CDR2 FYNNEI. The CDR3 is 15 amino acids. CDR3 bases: TGTGCCAGCAAACCAAGGGCAGGGACTCCCTACGAGCAGTACTTC. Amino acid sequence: CASKPRAGTPYEQYF. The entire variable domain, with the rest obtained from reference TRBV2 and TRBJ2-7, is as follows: EPEVTQTPSHQVTQMGQEVILRCVPISNHLYFYWYRQILGQKVEFLVSFYNNEISEKSEIFDDQFSVERPDGSNFTLKIRSTKLEDSAMYFCASKPRAGTPYEQYFGPGTRLTVT.

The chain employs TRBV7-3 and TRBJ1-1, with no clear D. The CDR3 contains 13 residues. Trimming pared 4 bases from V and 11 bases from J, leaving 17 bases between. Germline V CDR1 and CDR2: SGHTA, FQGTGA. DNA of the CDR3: TGTGCCAGCAGCTCCCAAATCGGCGGTGGGGCTTTCTTT. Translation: CASSSQIGGGAFF.